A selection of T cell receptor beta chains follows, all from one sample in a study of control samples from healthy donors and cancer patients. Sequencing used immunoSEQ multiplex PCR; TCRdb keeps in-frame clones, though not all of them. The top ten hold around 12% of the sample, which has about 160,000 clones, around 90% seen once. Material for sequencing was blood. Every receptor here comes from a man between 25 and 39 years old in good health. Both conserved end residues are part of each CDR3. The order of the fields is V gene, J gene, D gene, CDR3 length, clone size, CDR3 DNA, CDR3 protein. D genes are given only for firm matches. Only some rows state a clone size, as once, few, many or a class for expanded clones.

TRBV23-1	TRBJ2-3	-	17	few	TGCGCCAGCCGTCACCTTGACCGGGACTCTGAATGCGATACGCAGTATTTT	CASRHLDRDSECDTQYF
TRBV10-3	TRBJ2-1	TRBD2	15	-	TGTGCCGCGGGCAGACTAGCGGACGGGCTAAATGAGCAGTTCTTC	CAAGRLADGLNEQFF
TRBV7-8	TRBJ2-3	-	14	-	TGTGCCAGCAGCTTAGCGGATCCCACAGATACGCAGTATTTT	CASSLADPTDTQYF
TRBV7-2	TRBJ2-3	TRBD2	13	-	TGTGCCAGCGAAGCGGGAGGGAGAGATACGCAGTATTTT	CASEAGGRDTQYF
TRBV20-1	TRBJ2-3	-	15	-	TGCAGTGCTAGTCCCCCGGGGGCCAGCACAGATACGCAGTATTTT	CSASPPGASTDTQYF
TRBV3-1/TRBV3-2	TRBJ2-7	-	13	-	TGTGCCAGCAGCCCCTTTTTTCCGGGCGAGCAGTACTTC	CASSPFFPGEQYF
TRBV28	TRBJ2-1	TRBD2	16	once	TGTGCCAGCAGTCAAAGACTAGCGGGAGGATCCGATGAGCAGTTCTTC	CASSQRLAGGSDEQFF
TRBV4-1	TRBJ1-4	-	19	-	TGCGCCAGCAGCCACCCACAGGGCAGGGGAATCGCAACTAATGAAAAACTGTTTTTT	CASSHPQGRGIATNEKLFF
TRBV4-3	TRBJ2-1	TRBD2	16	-	TGCGCCAGCAGCCAAGGGACGGGGGGGATTATGAATGAGCAGTTCTTC	CASSQGTGGIMNEQFF
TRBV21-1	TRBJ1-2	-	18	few	TGTGCCAGCAGGCCGGGGGGACAGGTCGGGGTCCGGGACTATGGCTACACCTTC	CASRPGGQVGVRDYGYTF
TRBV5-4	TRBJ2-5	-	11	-	TGTGCCAGCAGCTTAAAAGAGACCCAGTACTTC	CASSLKETQYF
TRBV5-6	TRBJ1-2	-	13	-	TGTGCCAGCAGCTTTGCGACAGACGTACTTCACACCTTC	CASSFATDVLHTF
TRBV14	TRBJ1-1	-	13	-	TGTGCCAGCAGCCAGGGATTTAGGACTGAAGCTTTCTTT	CASSQGFRTEAFF
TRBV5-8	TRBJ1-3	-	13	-	TGTGCCAGCAGCTTGGGGGAAATTAGCACCATATATTTT	CASSLGEISTIYF
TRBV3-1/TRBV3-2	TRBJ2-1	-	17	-	TGTGCCAGCACCCGGGGATCCGGGCTTAGCTCCTACAATGAGCAGTTCTTC	CASTRGSGLSSYNEQFF
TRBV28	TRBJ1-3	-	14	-	TGTGCCAGCACCGCGGACTGGCAAGGAAACACCATATATTTT	CASTADWQGNTIYF
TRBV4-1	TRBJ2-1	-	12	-	TGCGCCAGCAGCCAGGGGAACAATGAGCAGTTCTTC	CASSQGNNEQFF